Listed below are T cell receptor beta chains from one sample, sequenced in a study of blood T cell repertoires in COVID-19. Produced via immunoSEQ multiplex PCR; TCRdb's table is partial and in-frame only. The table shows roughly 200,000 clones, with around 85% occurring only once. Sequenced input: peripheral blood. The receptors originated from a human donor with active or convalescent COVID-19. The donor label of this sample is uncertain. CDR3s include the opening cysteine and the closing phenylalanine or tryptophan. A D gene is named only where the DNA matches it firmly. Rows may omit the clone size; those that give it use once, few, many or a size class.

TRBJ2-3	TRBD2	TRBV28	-	TGTGCCAGCAGTCGGACTAGCGGGGTAGGCACAGATACGCAGTATTTT	CASSRTSGVGTDTQYF
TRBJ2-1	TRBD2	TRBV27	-	TGTGCCAGCAGTTTATCGGCTAGCGGGCACAATGAGCAGTTCTTC	CASSLSASGHNEQFF
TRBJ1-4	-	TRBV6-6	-	TGTGCCAGCACCTTGGGGGCCCCTAATGAAAAACTGTTTTTT	CASTLGAPNEKLFF
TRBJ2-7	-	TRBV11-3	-	TGTGCCAGCACCCGGACTGGCTGGGCCTACGAGCAGTACTTC	CASTRTGWAYEQYF
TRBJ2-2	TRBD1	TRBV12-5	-	TGTGCTAGTGGTTTGGTAATTGGGACAGGGTCCACCGGGGAGCTGTTTTTT	CASGLVIGTGSTGELFF
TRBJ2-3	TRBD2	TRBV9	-	TGTGCCAGCAGCGTAGCACCTAGCGGGGTATTAGGCACAGATACGCAGTATTTT	CASSVAPSGVLGTDTQYF
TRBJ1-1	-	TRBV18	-	TGTGCCAGCTCACCACCAGACATGAACACTGAAGCTTTCTTT	CASSPPDMNTEAFF
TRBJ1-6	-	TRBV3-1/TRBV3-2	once	TGTGCCAGCAGCATAACAGGGCCCAGGTCATGTAATTCACCCCTCCACTTT	CASSITGPRSCNSPLHF
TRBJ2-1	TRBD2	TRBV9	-	TGTGCCAGCAGCATGGGACTAGCGAGCAATGAGCAGTTCTTC	CASSMGLASNEQFF
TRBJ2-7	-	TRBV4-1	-	TGCGCCAGCAGCCAAGACCTTCGTGAGCAGTACTTC	CASSQDLREQYF
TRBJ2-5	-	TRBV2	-	TGTGCCAGCAGCCGGACATTTGCGACCCAGTACTTC	CASSRTFATQYF
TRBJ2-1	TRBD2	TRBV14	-	TGTGCCAGCAGCCAACGACTAGCGGGGTCCTCCTACAATGAGCAGTTCTTC	CASSQRLAGSSYNEQFF
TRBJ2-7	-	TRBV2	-	TGTGCCAGCAGTGATTTTATAGACTCCTACGAGCAGTACTTC	CASSDFIDSYEQYF
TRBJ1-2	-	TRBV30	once	TGTGCCTGGAGTGTACTTCGGGGTGGGGGCTACACCTTC	CAWSVLRGGGYTF
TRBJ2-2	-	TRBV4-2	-	TGTGCCAGCAGCCCCAACAGGGTATCGGGCACCGGGGAGCTGTTTTTT	CASSPNRVSGTGELFF
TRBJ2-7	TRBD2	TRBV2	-	TGTGCCAGCAGAGGGACTAAGGGGCTGGGGTACGAGCAGTACTTC	CASRGTKGLGYEQYF
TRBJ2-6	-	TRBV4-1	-	TGCGCCAGCAGCCCCGTCCCTGGGGCCAACGTCCTGACTTTC	CASSPVPGANVLTF
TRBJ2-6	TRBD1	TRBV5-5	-	TGTGCCAGCAGCCGCGGCGGGGACAGGGGCTCTGGGGCCAACGTCCTGACTTTC	CASSRGGDRGSGANVLTF
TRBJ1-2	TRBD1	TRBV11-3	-	TGTGCCAGCAGCTCGCAGGGGGGCAATGGCTACACCTTC	CASSSQGGNGYTF
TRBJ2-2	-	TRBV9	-	TGTGCCAGCAGCCCCCGGGTTGGCGTGGACGGGGAGCTGTTTTTT	CASSPRVGVDGELFF
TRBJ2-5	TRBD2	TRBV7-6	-	TGTGCCAGCAGCCCAGCTGTGGGAGGGCCGGGAGAGACCCAGTACTTC	CASSPAVGGPGETQYF
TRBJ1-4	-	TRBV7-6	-	TGTGCCAGCAGCTTAGAGCCAGCGACGAATGAAAAACTGTTTTTT	CASSLEPATNEKLFF
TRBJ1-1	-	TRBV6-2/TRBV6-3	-	TGTGCCAGCAGTTATCGGCGGCGCGCAGAGGACACTGAAGCTTTCTTT	CASSYRRRAEDTEAFF
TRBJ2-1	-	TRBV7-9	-	TGTGCCAGCAGCTCAGGGGTGGGGCTATACAATGAGCAGTTCTTC	CASSSGVGLYNEQFF
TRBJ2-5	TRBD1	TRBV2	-	TGTGCCAGTGGAAAACAGGGGTCTCAAGAGACCCAGTACTTC	CASGKQGSQETQYF
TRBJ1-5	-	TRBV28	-	TGTGCCAGCAGGCCTGGACAGAATCAGCCCCAGCATTTT	CASRPGQNQPQHF
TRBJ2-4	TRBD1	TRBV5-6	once	TGTGCCAGCAGCTTTCGACAGGGGGAGGGCATTCAGTACTTC	CASSFRQGEGIQYF
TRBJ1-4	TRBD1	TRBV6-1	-	TGTGCCAGCAGTGATGCCGGGACAGGGGACAGTGAAAAACTGTTTTTT	CASSDAGTGDSEKLFF
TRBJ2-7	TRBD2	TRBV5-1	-	TGCGCCAGCAGCTTGGCCACTAGCGGTAACTACGAGCAGTACTTC	CASSLATSGNYEQYF
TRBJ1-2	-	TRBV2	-	TGTGCCAGCAGTGAACCGGGGGGCGCGGGTATTGGCTACACCTTC	CASSEPGGAGIGYTF
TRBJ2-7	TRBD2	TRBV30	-	TGTGCCTGCCTTCGGGGGGGGCCCTACGAGCAGTACTTC	CACLRGGPYEQYF
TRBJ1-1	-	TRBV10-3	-	TGTGCCATCGGCCCCATCCCGAACACTGAAGCTTTCTTT	CAIGPIPNTEAFF
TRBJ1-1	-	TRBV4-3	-	TGCGCCAGCAGCCAAGGAGTTATGAACACTGAAGCTTTCTTT	CASSQGVMNTEAFF
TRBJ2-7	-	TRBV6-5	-	TGTGCCAGCAGTCCCAGGGGATACCACGAGCAGTACTTC	CASSPRGYHEQYF
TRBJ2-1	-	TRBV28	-	TGTGCCAGCAGTTTGGTTGCCCGGGAGCAGTTCTTC	CASSLVAREQFF
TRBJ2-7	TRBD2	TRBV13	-	TGTGCCAGCAGCTCCGGACTAGCGGGACCACTGTACGAGCAGTACTTC	CASSSGLAGPLYEQYF
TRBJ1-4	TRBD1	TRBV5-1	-	TGCGCCAGCAGCTTACAACCGGGACAGAAGAATGAAAAACTGTTTTTT	CASSLQPGQKNEKLFF
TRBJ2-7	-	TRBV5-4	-	TGTGCCAGCAAGCAGGCCCACTCCTACGAGCAGTACTTC	CASKQAHSYEQYF
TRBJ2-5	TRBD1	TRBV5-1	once	TGCGCCAGCAGCCCACAGGGGCCCCCAGAGACCCAGTACTTC	CASSPQGPPETQYF
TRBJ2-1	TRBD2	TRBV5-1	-	TGCGCCAGCAGCTCGGACCTAGCGGGCTATAATGAGCAGTTCTTC	CASSSDLAGYNEQFF